The 29 T cell receptor beta chains below all came from one sample that was sequenced in a study of T cell responses to AZD1222 COVID-19 vaccine. Produced via immunoSEQ multiplex PCR; TCRdb's table is partial and in-frame only. The profile covers about 110,000 clones, with over 75% appearing a single time and roughly 13% taken by the ten largest. The material sequenced was peripheral blood, taken on day 0 of MenACWY control vaccination. These receptors all stem from an adult in good health.

This chain links TRBV24-1 with TRBJ2-2; 10 bases match TRBD1. Germline V gene lookup returns CDR1 KGHDR and CDR2 SFDVKD. This CDR3 comprises 18 residues. Trimming took 0 bases from V and 3 from J; bases not matched to a gene: 6. This CDR3 reads CATSDLRLGTGDTGELFF. As DNA, the CDR3 is TGTGCCACCAGTGATTTGAGACTCGGGACAGGGGACACCGGGGAGCTGTTTTTT.

There are many counts of this clone. V and J are TRBV4-1 and TRBJ1-2, with 9 bases aligning to TRBD1. Trimming removed 0 bases from V and 4 bases from J; junction bases left unmatched: 6. The CDR3 is 16 amino acids. Germline V gene sequence: CDR1 MGHRA, CDR2 YSYEKL. The CDR3 region has the DNA TGCGCCAGCAGCCAAGATAAGGGACAGGGAGCCTATGGCTACACCTTC. Its protein is CASSQDKGQGAYGYTF.

As regards this clone: Other DNA sequences in the same sample also yield this CDR3. This sequence joins TRBV28 and TRBJ1-5; D is uncertain. Between the trimmed V and J ends, which lost 3 bases and 7 bases, there was a span of 10 bases. The CDR3 has 13 amino acids. Germline V lookup: CDR1 MDHEN, CDR2 SYDVKM. For the CDR3, the DNA is TGTGCCAGCAGTTTTGGAGTCAACCAGCCCCAGCATTTT. It yields the protein CASSFGVNQPQHF.

The J gene is TRBJ1-1, the V gene TRBV7-2; 9 bases map to TRBD1. Germline assignment: CDR1 SGHTA and CDR2 FQGNSA. This CDR3 has 14 amino acids. V lost 0 bases to trimming and J lost 4 bases; unmatched junction nucleotides: 0. The CDR3: CASSLAGQGTEAFF. The CDR3 DNA is TGTGCCAGCAGCTTAGCGGGACAGGGCACTGAAGCTTTCTTT.

The V call is TRBV28, the J call TRBJ2-4; the D is unclear. V lost 6 bases to trimming and J lost 2 bases, with 11 bases between them. Germline lookup yields CDR1 MDHEN and CDR2 SYDVKM. CDR3 size: 14 residues. Here the CDR3 reads CASRKRSSKNIQYF. The CDR3 DNA is TGTGCCAGCAGGAAAAGGAGCTCCAAAAACATTCAGTACTTC.

This chain joins TRBV4-2 and TRBJ2-1; no reliable D call. CDR3 length: 14 residues. The ends were cut back, 0 bases at V and 0 bases at J, with 3 bases in the middle. In germline, CDR1 is LGHNA, CDR2 YNFKEQ. The CDR3 region has the DNA TGTGCCAGCAGCCAAGATCTCTCCTACAATGAGCAGTTCTTC. This codes for CASSQDLSYNEQFF.

This clone appeared a single time. This chain uses TRBV7-2 with TRBJ2-1, with D maybe TRBD2 (5 bases). Germline values: CDR1 SGHTA, CDR2 FQGNSA. Trimming pared 7 bases from V and 4 bases from J, leaving 26 bases between. The CDR3 is 18 residues long. The CDR3 loop is CASTTPADYTKRYNEQFF. In DNA, the CDR3 is TGTGCCAGCACAACCCCCGCCGACTACACGAAAAGGTACAATGAGCAGTTCTTC.

The chain uses TRBV5-6 and TRBJ1-1; D remains ambiguous. The V gene lost 2 bases and the J gene lost 1 base, with 12 bases spanning the gap. CDR1 and CDR2 (germline): SGHDT, YYEEEE. The CDR3 sequence is 15 residues long. CDR3 in DNA: TGTGCCAGCAGCTTTTGGCTGGTGGAGAACACTGAAGCTTTCTTT. This sequence encodes CASSFWLVENTEAFF.

This chain links TRBV5-1 with TRBJ1-1; D uncertain. Germline V gene sequence: CDR1 SGHRS, CDR2 YFSETQ. This CDR3 comprises 13 residues. V shed 6 bases and J shed 1 base, with 10 bases lying between them. The CDR3 loop is CASINWPNTEAFF. The CDR3 DNA follows: TGCGCCAGCATAAATTGGCCGAACACTGAAGCTTTCTTT.

This chain links TRBV18 with TRBJ1-1; a possible D gene is TRBD1 (5 bases). Trimming left V 4 bases short and J 4 bases short, with 13 bases between. Looked up from germline, CDR1 is KGHSH and CDR2 is LQKENI. This CDR3 spans 14 amino acids. The CDR3 bases are TGTGCCAGCTCACGGGACTTGTCGGCCACTGAAGCTTTCTTT. As protein: CASSRDLSATEAFF.

The chain's CDR3 is CASSRGQGDHGYTF. CDR3 in DNA: TGTGCCAGCAGCCGGGGACAGGGGGACCATGGCTACACCTTC. The V call is TRBV7-3, the J call TRBJ1-2; 11 bases are a match to TRBD1. The CDR3 is 14 residues long. The V and J ends lost 5 bases and 6 bases, in that order; junction bases with no gene match: 5. Germline lookup yields CDR1 SGHTA and CDR2 FQGTGA.

The chain recombines TRBV15 with TRBJ1-1, with D unresolved. The CDR3 loop spans 13 amino acids. Germline CDR1 reads LNHNV; CDR2 reads YYDKDF (reference sequence). Trimming stripped 3 bases from V and 1 base from J, with 6 bases between. CDR3 amino acids: CATSSPANTEAFF. CDR3 sequence (DNA): TGTGCCACCAGCAGTCCCGCGAACACTGAAGCTTTCTTT.

The CDR3 reads CASSLGSAFSGNTIYF. The CDR3, as DNA: TGTGCCAGCAGCTTGGGGAGCGCGTTCTCTGGAAACACCATATATTTT. The genes are TRBV5-4 and TRBJ1-3; unclear D gene. Germline V gene lookup returns CDR1 SGHNT and CDR2 YYREEE (reference sequence). The CDR3 covers 16 residues. The V end lost 0 bases, the J end lost 0 bases, and 10 bases lay between the germline ends.

This chain uses TRBV28 with TRBJ2-3; D not certain. The V end lost 4 bases, the J end lost 2 bases, and 1 base lay between the germline ends. The CDR3 contains 11 residues. Germline CDR1 is MDHEN and CDR2 is SYDVKM. In DNA, the CDR3 is TGTGCCAGCAGTTCCACAGATACGCAGTATTTT. It translates to CASSSTDTQYF.

This sequence joins TRBV14 and TRBJ1-4; no clear D gene. Germline V gene sequence: CDR1 SGHDN, CDR2 FVKESK. Trimming left V 1 base short and J 6 bases short, with 6 bases between. The CDR3 loop spans 13 amino acids. CDR3 loop: CASSQGTYEKLFF. The CDR3 DNA sequence: TGTGCCAGCAGCCAAGGGACTTATGAAAAACTGTTTTTT.

The V and J genes are TRBV7-6 and TRBJ1-2; TRBD1 matches at 11 bases. The CDR3 sequence is 16 residues long. Trimming removed 0 bases from V and 3 bases from J; junction bases left unmatched: 3. The germline V gene encodes CDR1 SGHVS and CDR2 FNYEAQ. The CDR3 DNA reads as TGTGCCAGCAGCTTAGCCCTGGGACAGGGGGACTATGGCTACACCTTC. Translating it yields CASSLALGQGDYGYTF.

The J gene is TRBJ1-1, the V gene TRBV7-2, with TRBD1 as a possible D gene (5 bases). Germline CDR1 SGHTA, CDR2 FQGNSA. The CDR3 totals 13 residues. The ends were cut back, 9 bases at V and 0 bases at J, with 11 bases in the middle. In DNA, the CDR3 is TGTGCCAGTGGGCAGGGTATGAACACTGAAGCTTTCTTT. The encoded protein is CASGQGMNTEAFF.

The J gene is TRBJ1-2, the V gene TRBV7-8; unclear D gene. Germline assignment: CDR1 SGHVS and CDR2 FQNEAQ. The CDR3 extends over 15 amino acids. V lost 2 bases and J 3 bases, leaving 13 bases between the germline ends. CDR3 coding DNA: TGTGCCAGCAGCTTATTGGAGGGAGTCGACTATGGCTACACCTTC. Its protein is CASSLLEGVDYGYTF.

The chain has TRBV7-9 and TRBJ2-7; D perhaps matches TRBD1 (6 bases). Trimming pared 1 base from V and 9 bases from J, leaving 10 bases between. This CDR3 has 12 amino acids. Germline lookup yields CDR1 SEHNR and CDR2 FQNEAQ (reference sequence). This CDR3 reads CASSLEARGQYF. CDR3 coding DNA: TGTGCCAGCAGCTTAGAGGCCAGGGGGCAGTACTTC. Supplemented by reference TRBV7-9 and TRBJ2-7, the full variable domain reads DTGVSQNPRHKITKRGQNVTFRCDPISEHNRLYWYRQTLGQGPEFLTYFQNEAQLEKSRLLSDRFSAERPKGSFSTLEIQRTEQGDSAMYLCASSLEARGQYFGPGTRLTVT.

This clone was recorded once. The rearrangement joins TRBV7-2 to TRBJ2-7; 9 bases fit TRBD2. CDR3 size: 15 residues. After removal of 6 bases from V and 6 bases from J, the junction contained 12 bases not matched to a gene. Germline loops: CDR1 SGHTA, CDR2 FQGNSA. The DNA of the CDR3 is TGTGCCAGCAGTTGGGCGGGGGGGCTGGTTGGCGAGCAGTACTTC. Protein: CASSWAGGLVGEQYF.

The CDR3 loop is CASSYARNTEAFF. The CDR3 DNA reads as TGTGCCAGCAGTTACGCCCGGAACACTGAAGCTTTCTTT. This chain links TRBV6-5 with TRBJ1-1; D is ambiguous. The CDR3 is 13 amino acids. Germline values: CDR1 MNHEY, CDR2 SVGAGI. V was cut by 2 bases and J by 1 base, with 5 bases left in between.

This chain links TRBV2 with TRBJ1-1, with TRBD1 matching over 8 bases. This CDR3 contains 14 residues. Losses at the gene ends were 8 bases for V and 7 bases for J; bases not matched to a gene: 12. Germline CDR1 and CDR2: SNHLY and FYNNEI. The CDR3 DNA sequence: TGTGCCAGCTCGTTAGGACAGGGTCATGATGAAGCTTTCTTT. Translating gives CASSLGQGHDEAFF.

This clone is a singleton in its sample. The chain links TRBV6-5 to TRBJ1-2; TRBD1 is a possible D gene (6 bases). The CDR3 is 13 amino acids. The germline V gene encodes CDR1 MNHEY and CDR2 SVGAGI. The V end was cut by 7 bases, the J end by 6 bases, with 15 bases between. Here the CDR3 reads CASKQGQEDGYTF. CDR3 in DNA: TGTGCCAGCAAACAGGGCCAGGAAGATGGCTACACCTTC.

The chain employs TRBV27 and TRBJ2-5, with 8 bases lining up with TRBD1. Looked up from germline, CDR1 is MNHEY and CDR2 is SMNVEV (reference sequence). V lost 2 bases to trimming and J lost 4 bases; unmatched junction nucleotides: 6. The CDR3 totals 15 residues. The CDR3 loop is CASSLSSRGLETQYF. The CDR3 coding sequence is TGTGCCAGCAGTTTAAGCTCCAGGGGGCTAGAGACCCAGTACTTC.

The rearrangement links TRBV30 to TRBJ2-3; TRBD2 agrees at 9 bases. The V and J ends lost 3 bases and 5 bases, in that order; junction bases with no gene match: 6. Germline loops: CDR1 GTSNPN, CDR2 SVGIG (reference sequence). This CDR3 spans 14 amino acids. The CDR3 DNA is TGTGCCTGGAGCCTTAGCGGGAGAGGAGATACGCAGTATTTT. This sequence encodes CAWSLSGRGDTQYF.

The genes are TRBV9 and TRBJ2-7; tentative D call: TRBD1 (5 bases). The ends were cut back, 4 bases at V and 2 bases at J, with 16 bases in the middle. The CDR3 contains 15 residues. Per the germline V gene, CDR1 is SGDLS and CDR2 is YYNGEE. CDR3 sequence (DNA): TGTGCCAGCAGCCTAATGGCAGGGTTCACCTACGAGCAGTACTTC. This codes for CASSLMAGFTYEQYF.

This clone is a singleton in its sample. The CDR3 nucleotides are TGTGCCACCAGCGGGGGACCGCCCTCTGGGGCCAACGTCCTGACTTTC. Translating gives CATSGGPPSGANVLTF. V is TRBV24-1 and J is TRBJ2-6; D possibly corresponds to TRBD2 (6 bases). The germline gives CDR1 KGHDR, CDR2 SFDVKD. This CDR3 spans 16 amino acids. Trimming took 7 bases from V and 0 from J, leaving 12 bases between them.

This clone was seen only a few times. The rearrangement uses TRBV2 and TRBJ2-3; the D is unclear. Trimming cost V 8 bases and J 4 bases, with 4 bases left between them. Germline V gene data show CDR1 as SNHLY and CDR2 as FYNNEI. This CDR3 contains 10 residues. The CDR3 region is CASRADTQYF. As DNA, the CDR3 is TGTGCCAGCCGGGCAGATACGCAGTATTTT.

This clone was detected once. CDR3 sequence: CASRPSSGGSSYEQYF. The CDR3 DNA reads TGCGCCAGCAGACCCTCCTCGGGCGGGAGCTCCTACGAGCAGTACTTC. The rearrangement joins TRBV4-3 to TRBJ2-7, with 7 bases fitting TRBD2. Germline CDR1 LGHNA, CDR2 YSLEER. The CDR3 sequence is 16 residues long. V shed 6 bases, J shed 0 bases, and the junction held 11 bases outside the gene matches.